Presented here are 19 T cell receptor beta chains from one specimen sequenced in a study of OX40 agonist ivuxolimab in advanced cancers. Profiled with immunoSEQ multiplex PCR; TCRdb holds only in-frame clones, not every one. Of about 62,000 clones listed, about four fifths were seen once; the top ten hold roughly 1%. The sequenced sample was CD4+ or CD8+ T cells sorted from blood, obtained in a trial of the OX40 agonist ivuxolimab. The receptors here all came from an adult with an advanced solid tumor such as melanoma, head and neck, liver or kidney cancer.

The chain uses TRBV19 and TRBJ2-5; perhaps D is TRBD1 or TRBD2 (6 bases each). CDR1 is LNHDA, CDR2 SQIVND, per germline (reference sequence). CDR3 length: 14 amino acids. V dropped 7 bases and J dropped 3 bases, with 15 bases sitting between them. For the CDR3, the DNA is TGTGCCAGTACTCAAGGGGGAGGAAAAGAGACCCAGTACTTC. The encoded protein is CASTQGGGKETQYF.

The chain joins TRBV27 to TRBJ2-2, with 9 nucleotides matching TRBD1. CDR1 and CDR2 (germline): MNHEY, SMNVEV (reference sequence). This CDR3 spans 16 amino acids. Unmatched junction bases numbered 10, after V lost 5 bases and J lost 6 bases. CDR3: CASSQFGTGPPGELFF. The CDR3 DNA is TGTGCCAGCAGTCAATTCGGGACAGGGCCCCCCGGGGAGCTGTTTTTT.

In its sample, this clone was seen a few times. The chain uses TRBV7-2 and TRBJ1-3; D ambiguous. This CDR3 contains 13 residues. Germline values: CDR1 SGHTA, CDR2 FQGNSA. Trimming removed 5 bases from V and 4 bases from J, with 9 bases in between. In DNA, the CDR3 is TGTGCCAGCAGCCCAATGGGGGGAAACACCATATATTTT. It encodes CASSPMGGNTIYF.

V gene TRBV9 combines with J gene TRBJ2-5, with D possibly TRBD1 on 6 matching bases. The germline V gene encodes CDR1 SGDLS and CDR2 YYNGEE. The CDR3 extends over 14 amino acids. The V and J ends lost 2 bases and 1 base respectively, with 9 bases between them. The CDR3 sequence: CASSVQGIQETQYF. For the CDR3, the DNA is TGTGCCAGCAGCGTCCAGGGGATCCAAGAGACCCAGTACTTC.

The CDR3 protein is CASSPVWGGQETQYF. The DNA of the CDR3 is TGTGCCAGCAGCCCAGTTTGGGGGGGCCAAGAGACCCAGTACTTC. The J gene is TRBJ2-5, the V gene TRBV9; 7 bases line up with TRBD2. The germline CDR1 and CDR2 sequences are SGDLS and YYNGEE. V lost 4 bases, J lost 1 base, and 7 bases stayed unmatched. The CDR3 spans 15 residues. Based on the CDR3 plus reference TRBV9 and TRBJ2-5, the full variable domain is DSGVTQTPKHLITATGQRVTLRCSPRSGDLSVYWYQQSLDQGLQFLIQYYNGEERAKGNILERFSAQQFPDLHSELNLSSLELGDSALYFCASSPVWGGQETQYFGPGTRLLVL.

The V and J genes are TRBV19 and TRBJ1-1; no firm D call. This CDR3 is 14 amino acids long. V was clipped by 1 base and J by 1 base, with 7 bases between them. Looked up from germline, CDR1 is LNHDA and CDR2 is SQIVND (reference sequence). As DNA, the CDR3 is TGTGCCAGTAGTATAGGCCCGGCGAACACTGAAGCTTTCTTT. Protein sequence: CASSIGPANTEAFF.

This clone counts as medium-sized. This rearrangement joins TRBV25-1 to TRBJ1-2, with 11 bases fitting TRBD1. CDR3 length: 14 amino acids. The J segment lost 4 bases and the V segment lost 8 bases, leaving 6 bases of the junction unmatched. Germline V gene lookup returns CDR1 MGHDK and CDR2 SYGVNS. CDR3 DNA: TGTGCCAGCCAAAGGACAGGGGGCCGCTATGGCTACACCTTC. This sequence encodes CASQRTGGRYGYTF.

CDR3 protein: CASSPLAVSSYEQYF. CDR3 in DNA: TGTGCCAGCAGCCCCCTGGCGGTCAGCTCCTACGAGCAGTACTTC. J is TRBJ2-7 and V is TRBV7-8; D is unclear. The CDR3 consists of 15 residues. The V end lost 5 bases, the J end lost 0 bases, and 14 bases lay between the germline ends. In germline, CDR1 is SGHVS, CDR2 FQNEAQ. Complete variable domain (other parts from reference TRBV7-8 and TRBJ2-7): GAGVSQSPRYKVAKRGQDVALRCDPISGHVSLFWYQQALGQGPEFLTYFQNEAQLDKSGLPSDRFFAERPEGSVSTLKIQRTQQEDSAVYLCASSPLAVSSYEQYFGPGTRLTVT.

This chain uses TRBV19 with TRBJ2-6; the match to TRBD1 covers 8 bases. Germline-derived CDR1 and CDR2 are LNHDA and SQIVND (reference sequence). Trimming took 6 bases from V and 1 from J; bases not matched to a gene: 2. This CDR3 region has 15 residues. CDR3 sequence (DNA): TGTGCCAGTAGGAGACAGGGGTCTGGGGCCAACGTCCTGACTTTC. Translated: CASRRQGSGANVLTF. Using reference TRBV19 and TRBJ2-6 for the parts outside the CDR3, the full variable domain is DGGITQSPKYLFRKEGQNVTLSCEQNLNHDAMYWYRQDPGQGLRLIYYSQIVNDFQKGDIAEGYSVSREKKESFPLTVTSAQKNPTAFYLCASRRQGSGANVLTFGAGSRLTVL.

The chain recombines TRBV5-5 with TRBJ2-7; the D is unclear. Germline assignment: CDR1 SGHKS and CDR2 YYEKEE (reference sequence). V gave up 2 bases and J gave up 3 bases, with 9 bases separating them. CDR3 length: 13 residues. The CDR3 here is CASSFTVSYEQYF. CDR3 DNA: TGTGCCAGCAGCTTCACCGTCAGCTACGAGCAGTACTTC.

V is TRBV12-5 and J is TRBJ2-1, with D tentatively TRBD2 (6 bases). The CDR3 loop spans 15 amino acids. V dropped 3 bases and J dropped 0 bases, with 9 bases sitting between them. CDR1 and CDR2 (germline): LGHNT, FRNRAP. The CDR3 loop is CASGFSGSSYNEQFF. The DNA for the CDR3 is TGTGCTAGTGGTTTTTCCGGGAGCTCCTACAATGAGCAGTTCTTC.

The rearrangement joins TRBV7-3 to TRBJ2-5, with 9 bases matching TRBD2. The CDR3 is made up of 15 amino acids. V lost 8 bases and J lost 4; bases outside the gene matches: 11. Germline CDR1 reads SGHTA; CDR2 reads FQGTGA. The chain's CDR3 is CASSSRGSGGETQYF. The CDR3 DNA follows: TGTGCCAGCTCTTCCCGTGGTAGCGGGGGAGAGACCCAGTACTTC.

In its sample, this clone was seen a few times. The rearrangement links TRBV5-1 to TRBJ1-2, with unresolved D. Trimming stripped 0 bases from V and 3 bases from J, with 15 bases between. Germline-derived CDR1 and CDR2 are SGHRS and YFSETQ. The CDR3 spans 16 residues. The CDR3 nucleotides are TGCGCCAGCAGCTTGGGGCTAGGACGGGCCGACTATGGCTACACCTTC. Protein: CASSLGLGRADYGYTF.

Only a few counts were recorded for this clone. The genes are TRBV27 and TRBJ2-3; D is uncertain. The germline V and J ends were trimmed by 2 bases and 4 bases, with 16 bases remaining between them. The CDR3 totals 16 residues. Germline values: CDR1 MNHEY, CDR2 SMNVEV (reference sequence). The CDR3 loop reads CASSLRFRGVSDTQYF. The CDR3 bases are TGTGCCAGCAGTTTAAGGTTCCGTGGGGTTTCAGATACGCAGTATTTT.

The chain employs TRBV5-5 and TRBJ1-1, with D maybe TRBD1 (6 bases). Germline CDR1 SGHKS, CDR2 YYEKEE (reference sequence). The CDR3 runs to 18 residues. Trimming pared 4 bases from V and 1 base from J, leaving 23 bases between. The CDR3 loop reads CASSVSGTRGGQNTEAFF. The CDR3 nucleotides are TGTGCCAGCAGCGTGTCCGGGACCCGAGGGGGGCAGAACACTGAAGCTTTCTTT.

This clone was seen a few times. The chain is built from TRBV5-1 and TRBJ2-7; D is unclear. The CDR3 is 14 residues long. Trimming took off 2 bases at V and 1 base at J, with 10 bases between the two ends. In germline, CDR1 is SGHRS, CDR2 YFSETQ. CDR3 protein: CASSFGPLSYEQYF. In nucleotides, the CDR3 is TGCGCCAGCAGCTTCGGACCCCTATCCTACGAGCAGTACTTC.

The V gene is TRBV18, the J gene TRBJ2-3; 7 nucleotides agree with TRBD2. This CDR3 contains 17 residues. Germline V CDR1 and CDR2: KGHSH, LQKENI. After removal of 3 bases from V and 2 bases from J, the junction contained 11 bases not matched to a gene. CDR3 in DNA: TGTGCCAGCTCACCGAGGCTGGGAGGGACTCACACAGATACGCAGTATTTT. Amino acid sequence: CASSPRLGGTHTDTQYF.

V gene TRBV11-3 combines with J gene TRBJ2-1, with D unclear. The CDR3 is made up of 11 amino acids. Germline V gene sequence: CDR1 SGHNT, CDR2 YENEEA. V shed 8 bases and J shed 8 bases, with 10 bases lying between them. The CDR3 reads CASGIGDEQFF. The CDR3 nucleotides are TGTGCCAGCGGCATAGGAGATGAGCAGTTCTTC.

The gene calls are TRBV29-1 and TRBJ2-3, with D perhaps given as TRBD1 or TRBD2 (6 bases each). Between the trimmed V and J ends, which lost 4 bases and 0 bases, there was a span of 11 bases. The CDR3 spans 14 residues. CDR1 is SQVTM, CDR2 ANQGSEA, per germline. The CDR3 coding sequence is TGCAGCGTTGCGGGGGCCAAGAGCACAGATACGCAGTATTTT. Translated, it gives CSVAGAKSTDTQYF.